This T cell receptor beta chain was identified in a study of blood T cell repertoires in COVID-19. Looking at the study overall: Nucleic acid was either cDNA or gDNA, and it came from T cells, B-cell-depleted T cells, or PBMCs.

Per the authors' pipeline: Reference gene primers were amplified, and this amplification served to estimate nucleated cell counts. Here immunoSEQ multiplex PCR was the method, and the copy in TCRdb shows in-frame clones only, minus some. V and J calls and clone size are as listed in that table; D and trimming were resolved from the DNA. The table includes about 220,000 clones, 84% detected once. Trimming stripped 2 bases from V and 1 base from J, with 6 bases between. The CDR3 covers 13 residues. CDR1 is SGHRS, CDR2 YFSETQ, per germline. Living in roughly 23 US areas, the participants were between about 18 and 90 years of age. Two negative PCRs, clearance, or symptom resolution were required of recovered Cohort 3 donors.

The sample taken for sequencing was PBMCs or T cells enriched from blood (not recorded which). The clonotype originates from a woman between 40 and 55 years old who had recovered from COVID-19. This chain connects TRBV5-1 to TRBJ2-5, with D perhaps TRBD1 (6 bases). The CDR3 is CASSLGGQETQYF. The CDR3, as DNA: TGCGCCAGCAGCTTAGGGGGCCAAGAGACCCAGTACTTC. The complete variable domain, with remaining parts taken from reference TRBV5-1 and TRBJ2-5, reads KAGVTQTPRYLIKTRGQQVTLSCSPISGHRSVSWYQQTPGQGLQFLFEYFSETQRNKGNFPGRFSGRQFSNSRSEMNVSTLELGDSALYLCASSLGGQETQYFGPGTRLLVL.